This T cell receptor (beta chain) was documented in a study of blood T cells in healthy people across ages. Overall study findings and caveats: Naive T cell percentage strongly correlated with TCR beta diversity.

Next came a second PCR, run for roughly 6 to 11 cycles, which used a sample-barcoded 5' primer along with a J-beta primer mix. TCRdb itself ran the 5' RACE reads through MiXCR, one entry per CDR3 protein. The sample lists 1,500,000 or so distinct CDR3 sequences, 40% to 45% seen once, with just over 4% in the top ten. In germline, CDR1 is SEHNR, CDR2 FQNEAQ (reference sequence). This CDR3 has 13 residues. Between the trimmed V and J ends, which lost 5 bases and 5 bases, there was a span of 12 bases. In its sample, this clonotype was seen a few times. What it recognizes is unknown. Specimen: blood. The clonotype comes from a young woman in good health. The rearrangement joins TRBV7-9 to TRBJ1-2; a weak D match, TRBD1 (6 bases). The chain's CDR3 is CASSGGAAYGYTF. The CDR3 region has the DNA TGTGCCAGCAGCGGGGGGGCAGCATATGGCTACACCTTC.